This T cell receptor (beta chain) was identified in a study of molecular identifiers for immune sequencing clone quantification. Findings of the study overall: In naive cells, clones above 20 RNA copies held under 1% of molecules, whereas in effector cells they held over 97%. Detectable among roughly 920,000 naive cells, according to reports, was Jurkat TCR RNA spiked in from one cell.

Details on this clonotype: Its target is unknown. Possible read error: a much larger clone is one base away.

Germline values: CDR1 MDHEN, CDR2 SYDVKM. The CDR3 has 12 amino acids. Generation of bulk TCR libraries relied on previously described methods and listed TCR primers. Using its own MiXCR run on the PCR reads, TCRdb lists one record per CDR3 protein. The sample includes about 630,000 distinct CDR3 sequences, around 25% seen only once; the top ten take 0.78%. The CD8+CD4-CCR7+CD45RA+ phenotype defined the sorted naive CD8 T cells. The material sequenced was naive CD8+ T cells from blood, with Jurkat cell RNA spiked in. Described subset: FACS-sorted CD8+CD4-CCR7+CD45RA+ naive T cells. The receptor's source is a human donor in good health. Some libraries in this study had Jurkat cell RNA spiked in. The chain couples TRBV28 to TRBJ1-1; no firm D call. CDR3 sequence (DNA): TGTGTCAGCAGTCCAAGTAACACTGAAGCTTTCTTT. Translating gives CVSSPSNTEAFF.